This T cell receptor (beta chain) was identified in a study of T cells in Graves' hyperthyroidism and ophthalmopathy. Notes on the study in general: Most clonotypes that expanded in the thyroid above 0.001 also showed up in blood.

The source material, RNA transcripts, was used to amplify TCR beta CDR3 regions. In the first-round RT-PCR of the TCR CDR3, the HTBI primer set was used. TCRdb used MiXCR to reprocess the multiplex PCR reads, holding one entry per CDR3 protein. In the table there are approximately 570,000 distinct CDR3 sequences, 15% to 20% of which are singletons. Orbital computed tomography and thyroid ultrasound, together with serum TRAb and thyroxine and clinical symptoms, were used for diagnoses. Deletions cut 3 bases from V and 7 bases from J, with 16 bases between. Germline assignment: CDR1 SGHDN and CDR2 FVKESK. This CDR3 is built from 14 residues. This clonotype was picked up a small number of times. Its cognate antigen is unknown.

The sequenced sample consisted of blood. The sequence was collected from a man between 40 and 49 years old with Graves' ophthalmopathy. The gene calls are TRBV14 and TRBJ2-7; D possibly uses TRBD1 or TRBD2 (5 bases each). DNA of the CDR3: TGTGCCAGCAGCCATGGGACCGTCAGGCGAGAGCAGTACTTC. The encoded protein is CASSHGTVRREQYF.